The 10 T cell receptor beta chains listed next were all sequenced from one sample in a study of blood T cells in healthy people across ages. The second PCR ran roughly 6 to 11 cycles with a sample-barcoded 5' primer and J-beta primers. Using its own MiXCR run on the 5' RACE reads, TCRdb lists one record per CDR3 protein. The sample records under 1,100,000 distinct CDR3 sequences, 20% to 25% being singletons. These same data were also listed under a study on T cells of mothers and their children.

The sample was blood. The receptor source for this set is a girl aged 2 to 10 in good health.

The DNA of the CDR3 is TGTGCCAGCCGGGGGACTGAGGCCAACGTCCTGACTTTC. As protein: CASRGTEANVLTF. This rearrangement joins TRBV7-3 to TRBJ2-6, with D perhaps TRBD2 (6 bases). Looked up from germline, CDR1 is SGHTA and CDR2 is FQGTGA. The CDR3 loop spans 13 amino acids. Trimming shortened V by 8 bases and J by 6 bases, and 11 bases separated the two germline ends.

The chain has TRBV5-1 and TRBJ2-3; 11 bases match TRBD2. Germline lookup yields CDR1 SGHRS and CDR2 YFSETQ. With V trimmed by 4 bases and J by 0 bases, 10 bases remained unmatched. The CDR3 totals 18 residues. The CDR3 region is CASSRPGLADSSTDTQYF. The CDR3 DNA reads as TGCGCCAGCAGCCGACCGGGACTAGCGGATTCTAGCACAGATACGCAGTATTTT.

This clonotype was detected only a few times. V usage is TRBV29-1 and J usage is TRBJ2-3; D ambiguous. The CDR3 loop spans 14 amino acids. The V end was cut by 2 bases, the J end by 6 bases, with 15 bases between. In germline, CDR1 is SQVTM, CDR2 ANQGSEA. CDR3 DNA sequence: TGCAGCGTTGAAACCCCCGGGCCCAGGGATACGCAGTATTTT. Translation: CSVETPGPRDTQYF.

The chain couples TRBV20-1 to TRBJ2-5; TRBD2 is a possible D gene (6 bases). Germline V CDR1 and CDR2: DFQATT, SNEGSKA (reference sequence). The CDR3 has 13 amino acids. V gave up 0 bases and J gave up 7 bases, with 12 bases separating them. The CDR3 protein is CSARDGSSGTQYF. CDR3 in DNA: TGCAGTGCTAGAGATGGTAGTAGCGGGACCCAGTACTTC.

The CDR3 here is CASKRWGPDHNEQFF. The CDR3, as DNA: TGTGCCAGCAAGAGATGGGGACCGGACCACAATGAGCAGTTCTTC. The rearrangement uses TRBV5-4 and TRBJ2-1, with D tentatively TRBD1 or TRBD2 (5 bases each). This CDR3 contains 15 residues. CDR1 is SGHNT, CDR2 YYREEE, per germline (reference sequence). Trimming pared 6 bases from V and 5 bases from J, leaving 18 bases between.

This clonotype was detected many times. This rearrangement joins TRBV10-3 to TRBJ2-7; D not certain. With 4 bases removed from V and 3 bases from J, the gap between germline ends came to 4 bases. CDR1 ENHRY and CDR2 SYGVKD come from the germline V gene. This CDR3 contains 11 residues. CDR3 loop: CAISGGYEQYF. The CDR3 DNA sequence: TGTGCCATCAGTGGCGGCTACGAGCAGTACTTC.

This rearrangement joins TRBV7-2 to TRBJ1-1; tentatively, D is TRBD1 (5 bases). The length of the CDR3 is 16 residues. V shed 4 bases and J shed 0 bases, with 15 bases lying between them. Germline V gene data show CDR1 as SGHTA and CDR2 as FQGNSA. This CDR3 is CASSSWGGAMNTEAFF. The CDR3 DNA sequence: TGTGCCAGCAGCTCGTGGGGCGGTGCCATGAACACTGAAGCTTTCTTT.

The chain has TRBV19 and TRBJ1-2; D is unclear. V lost 3 bases, J lost 7 bases, and 15 bases lay in between. The CDR3 spans 14 residues. Germline V lookup: CDR1 LNHDA, CDR2 SQIVND (reference sequence). CDR3 bases: TGTGCCAGTAGTATCGAGCTAAAGGGTGGTGGCTACACCTTC. Encoded protein: CASSIELKGGGYTF. The whole variable domain, remainder taken from reference TRBV19 and TRBJ1-2, is DGGITQSPKYLFRKEGQNVTLSCEQNLNHDAMYWYRQDPGQGLRLIYYSQIVNDFQKGDIAEGYSVSREKKESFPLTVTSAQKNPTAFYLCASSIELKGGGYTFGSGTRLTVV.

The gene calls are TRBV6-1 and TRBJ2-4, with a tentative D call TRBD2 (6 bases). V lost 10 bases to trimming and J lost 0 bases, with 19 bases between them. Per germline, CDR1 MNHNS and CDR2 SASEGT. This CDR3 is built from 16 residues. DNA of the CDR3: TGTGCCAACACAAAGGAGGGAATTCCAGCCAAAAACATTCAGTACTTC. It yields the protein CANTKEGIPAKNIQYF.

The chain joins TRBV5-1 to TRBJ1-1; TRBD1 is a possible D gene (5 bases). The V and J ends lost 0 bases and 2 bases respectively, with 11 bases between them. CDR1 and CDR2 from the germline V gene are SGHRS and YFSETQ. CDR3 length: 15 residues. CDR3 sequence reads: CASSLGFGGNTEAFF. CDR3 DNA: TGCGCCAGCAGCTTGGGGTTTGGGGGAAACACTGAAGCTTTCTTT.